One sample yielded the 10 T cell receptor beta chains listed below, sequenced in a study of CD8 T cells in ankylosing spondylitis. From the 5' RACE reads, TCRdb called clonotypes with MiXCR, one entry per CDR3 protein. The table has more than 300,000 distinct CDR3 sequences, 11% seen once. The sequenced sample consisted of blood, either unsorted or a sorted T cell fraction (not recorded which). The receptor source for this set is a female donor with ankylosing spondylitis or in good health (not recorded which).

This clonotype was picked up many times. The genes are TRBV20-1 and TRBJ2-4, with 9 bases lining up with TRBD1. The CDR3 covers 17 residues. V trimming: 0 bases; J trimming: 1 base; junction bases outside the gene matches: 7. Germline CDR1 reads DFQATT; CDR2 reads SNEGSKA (reference sequence). Here the CDR3 reads CSAREYRGLGAKNIQYF. In DNA, the CDR3 is TGCAGTGCTAGAGAGTACAGGGGGCTTGGGGCCAAAAACATTCAGTACTTC.

This clonotype was seen many times. The chain links TRBV4-1 to TRBJ1-2, with D maybe TRBD1 (5 bases). The CDR3 sequence is 16 residues long. The V gene lost 0 bases and the J gene lost 4 bases, with 15 bases spanning the gap. The germline V gene has CDR1 MGHRA and CDR2 YSYEKL. CDR3 in amino acids: CASSQDGAEAGYGYTF. The CDR3 nucleotides read TGCGCCAGCAGCCAAGATGGGGCGGAAGCAGGCTATGGCTACACCTTC.

The chain employs TRBV27 and TRBJ1-5; 11 nucleotides agree with TRBD1. V was pared by 5 bases and J by 6 bases, with 3 bases of the junction left unmatched. The germline V gene has CDR1 MNHEY and CDR2 SMNVEV (reference sequence). CDR3 length: 14 residues. The CDR3 protein is CASSGTGGIQPQHF. The CDR3 DNA is TGTGCCAGCAGTGGGACAGGGGGAATTCAGCCCCAGCATTTT.

The chain employs TRBV30 and TRBJ1-5, with D unclear. Per germline, CDR1 GTSNPN and CDR2 SVGIG (reference sequence). V lost 2 bases to trimming and J lost 0 bases, with 8 bases between them. This CDR3 comprises 14 residues. Here the CDR3 reads CAWSQGYSNQPQHF. The CDR3 DNA sequence: TGTGCCTGGAGTCAAGGGTATAGCAATCAGCCCCAGCATTTT.

V and J are TRBV30 and TRBJ2-5; no definite D call. This CDR3 is 14 amino acids long. Trimming took 1 base from V and 5 from J, leaving 14 bases between them. Germline-derived CDR1 and CDR2 are GTSNPN and SVGIG (reference sequence). This CDR3 is CAWSAGPSVETQYF. The CDR3 nucleotides read TGTGCCTGGAGTGCAGGCCCCTCAGTGGAGACCCAGTACTTC.

This clonotype was seen at least ten times. The gene calls are TRBV6-5 and TRBJ2-7, with D maybe TRBD1 (5 bases). Germline loops: CDR1 MNHEY, CDR2 SVGAGI. The CDR3 consists of 13 residues. V shed 4 bases and J shed 5 bases, with 12 bases lying between them. The CDR3 loop is CASSSRRRDEQYF. The CDR3 DNA reads as TGTGCCAGCAGTTCACGGCGCAGGGACGAGCAGTACTTC.

V gene TRBV5-1 combines with J gene TRBJ2-7, with D uncertain. V lost 1 base, J lost 0 bases, and 8 bases lay in between. CDR3 length: 14 residues. The germline CDR1 and CDR2 sequences are SGHRS and YFSETQ. The CDR3 sequence is CASSLQALSYEQYF. The CDR3 coding sequence is TGCGCCAGCAGCTTGCAGGCCCTCTCCTACGAGCAGTACTTC.

This clonotype was recorded many times. V usage is TRBV10-3 and J usage is TRBJ2-7; D not resolved. The length of the CDR3 is 11 residues. Germline assignment: CDR1 ENHRY and CDR2 SYGVKD. Trimming took 5 bases from V and 2 from J, leaving 4 bases between them. This chain's CDR3 is CAISSAYEQYF. The CDR3 nucleotides read TGTGCCATCAGTTCCGCCTACGAGCAGTACTTC.

This chain connects TRBV5-1 to TRBJ2-1, with 8 bases that match TRBD2. Germline trimming cut 0 bases from V and 10 bases from J; bases unmatched to any gene: 9. Per the germline V gene, CDR1 is SGHRS and CDR2 is YFSETQ. This CDR3 region has 15 residues. CDR3 sequence: CASSLVSGVPLEQFF. The CDR3 DNA reads as TGCGCCAGCAGCTTGGTTAGCGGGGTACCTCTCGAGCAGTTCTTC.

This clonotype came up many times. The chain employs TRBV5-1 and TRBJ2-2, with 8 bases that match TRBD1. CDR3 size: 15 residues. V gave up 5 bases and J gave up 3 bases; unmatched junction bases: 6. Germline V gene data show CDR1 as SGHRS and CDR2 as YFSETQ. This CDR3 reads CASSWGQAYTGELFF. Here the CDR3 DNA reads TGCGCCAGCAGTTGGGGACAGGCCTACACCGGGGAGCTGTTTTTT. The whole variable domain, remainder taken from reference TRBV5-1 and TRBJ2-2, is KAGVTQTPRYLIKTRGQQVTLSCSPISGHRSVSWYQQTPGQGLQFLFEYFSETQRNKGNFPGRFSGRQFSNSRSEMNVSTLELGDSALYLCASSWGQAYTGELFFGEGSRLTVL.